This T cell receptor beta chain was profiled in a study of shared clonotypes between healthy human individuals. Notes on the study in general: Sequencing of the sorted subsets was shown by rarefaction to be incomplete despite large depth. Larger estimated richness was generally recorded for naive subsets relative to memory subsets.

Every contributor of samples was a Caucasian grown-up residing in Nashville, Tennessee. The authors split each subset's genomic DNA evenly across several immunoSEQ plates. Assay: immunoSEQ multiplex PCR; the TCRdb copy retains only in-frame clones and omits some. This sample has more than 2,000,000 clones, with 85% to 95% found just once. The CDR3 consists of 15 residues. V shed 0 bases and J shed 0 bases, with 9 bases lying between them. Germline CDR1 SGHRS, CDR2 YFSETQ. Of note for this clone: Its target is not known.

The source is a man aged 18 to 30 in good health. Some clones in this sample may be carry-over from other donors' samples. Material: naive CD4+ T cells from PBMCs. The subset here: CD45RA+ positively selected. The chain combines TRBV5-1 with TRBJ1-2, with a weak D call TRBD1 (5 bases). CDR3 sequence: CASSLEGSSNYGYTF. In nucleotides, the CDR3 is TGCGCCAGCAGCTTGGAGGGGAGCTCTAACTATGGCTACACCTTC.